The 21 T cell receptor beta chains in this list originate from one sample, sequenced in a study of CD8+CD57+ T cells in acquired aplastic anemia. Profiling that covered TCR beta VDJ and CDR3 relied on genomic DNA as its template. TCRdb fed the reads into MiXCR, producing one record per CDR3 protein. The data show 150,000 to 200,000 distinct CDR3 sequences, 45% to 50% seen once. Only patients with CD8+CD57+ cell expansion on flow cytometry were chosen for sequencing. The sequenced material came from sorted CD4+, CD8+, or CD8+CD57+ T cells (not recorded which) from PBMCs. The receptors were sampled from a human donor with aplastic anemia.

This clonotype was seen many times. V is TRBV12-3 or TRBV12-4 and J is TRBJ1-6, with D perhaps TRBD1 (5 bases). The ends were cut back, 3 bases at V and 8 bases at J, with 11 bases in the middle. CDR3 length: 14 amino acids. The DNA of the CDR3 is TGTGCCAGCAGTTTGGGAGGGGTTGATTCACCCCTCCACTTT. It translates to CASSLGGVDSPLHF.

This clonotype occurred many times. The chain is built from TRBV5-6 and TRBJ2-7; TRBD1 matches 7 bases. V lost 6 bases to trimming and J lost 0 bases; unmatched junction nucleotides: 6. Germline loops: CDR1 SGHDT, CDR2 YYEEEE. This CDR3 region has 14 residues. The CDR3, as DNA: TGTGCCAGCACCCCGGGACAGAGCTCCTACGAGCAGTACTTC. Translated: CASTPGQSSYEQYF.

A remark on this clonotype: The junction does not match germline at one end; this may be a read error. The chain employs TRBV29-1 and TRBJ2-2; 8 positions agree with TRBD2. Germline V gives CDR1 SQVTM, CDR2 ANQGSEA. The CDR3 totals 11 residues. The DNA for the CDR3 is TGCGGCGTCGGGGGGGCCGGGGAGCTGTTTTTT. Translated: CGVGGAGELFF.

This clonotype was seen ten or more times. The chain carries TRBV29-1 and TRBJ1-1, with D uncertain. Between the trimmed V and J ends, which lost 5 bases and 0 bases, there was a span of 4 bases. The CDR3 length is 11 residues. Germline V gene lookup returns CDR1 SQVTM and CDR2 ANQGSEA. The CDR3 reads CSVLLNTEAFF. The CDR3 DNA reads TGCAGCGTTTTGCTGAACACTGAAGCTTTCTTT.

This clonotype was counted many times. The rearrangement uses TRBV4-1 and TRBJ2-7; D remains unclear. This CDR3 has 13 residues. Germline V gives CDR1 MGHRA, CDR2 YSYEKL. V was pared by 1 base and J by 0 bases, with 4 bases between. In DNA form, the CDR3 reads TGCGCCAGCAGCCAAGGGGCCTCCTACGAGCAGTACTTC. The encoded protein is CASSQGASYEQYF.

In this sample, this clonotype turned up a few times. V gene TRBV3-1 combines with J gene TRBJ2-1; a possible D gene is TRBD2 (6 bases). The V and J ends lost 3 bases and 2 bases respectively, with 11 bases between them. The CDR3 spans 15 residues. In germline, CDR1 is LGHDT, CDR2 YNNKEL (reference sequence). The CDR3 reads CASSQSGGAYNEQFF. For the CDR3, the DNA is TGTGCCAGCAGCCAGTCGGGCGGGGCCTACAATGAGCAGTTCTTC.

The CDR3 loop reads CASSVMNSPLHF. CDR3 nucleotides: TGTGCCAGCAGCGTAATGAATTCACCCCTCCACTTT. The V and J genes are TRBV9 and TRBJ1-6; no firm D call. Germline CDR1 SGDLS, CDR2 YYNGEE. This CDR3 region has 12 residues. V lost 1 base, J lost 7 bases, and 3 bases lay in between.

Remarks on this clonotype: The junction does not match germline at one end; this may be a read error. This chain connects TRBV7-7 to TRBJ2-5; D assignment may be TRBD1 or TRBD2 (5 bases each). CDR1 SSHAT and CDR2 FNYEAQ come from the germline V gene (reference sequence). The CDR3 totals 16 residues. CDR3 DNA sequence: TGTGCTAGCAGCTTGAGTATGGGGGTCATACAAGAGACCCAGTACTTC. Its protein product is CASSLSMGVIQETQYF.

This clonotype appeared many times. The chain uses TRBV19 and TRBJ2-3, with D perhaps matching TRBD2 (5 bases). The CDR3 consists of 15 residues. Germline lookup yields CDR1 LNHDA and CDR2 SQIVND (reference sequence). V dropped 6 bases and J dropped 4 bases, with 17 bases sitting between them. The CDR3 loop is CASSPILGSPDTQYF. DNA of the CDR3: TGTGCCAGTAGCCCTATCTTGGGGAGTCCAGATACGCAGTATTTT.

This clonotype was observed many times. The V and J genes are TRBV24-1 and TRBJ1-5; no firm D call. Trimming removed 8 bases at V and 0 bases at J, with 16 bases between. This CDR3 comprises 16 residues. CDR1 and CDR2 (germline): KGHDR, SFDVKD. The CDR3 coding sequence is TGTGCCACCACTTCGGACGGGATCTATAGCAATCAGCCCCAGCATTTT. This encodes CATTSDGIYSNQPQHF.

As concerns this clonotype: Here the CDR3 omits its conserved ending phenylalanine or tryptophan, so a read error is the likely source. The V call is TRBV7-7, the J call TRBJ2-7, with D unresolved. The V end was cut by 1 base, the J end by 0 bases, with 7 bases between. CDR1 is SSHAT, CDR2 FNYEAQ, per germline (reference sequence). The CDR3 runs 14 residues. The CDR3 coding sequence is TGTGCCAGCAGCTTAGACGTAGCCTCCTACGAGCAGTACTCC. Its translation is CASSLDVASYEQYS.

The chain employs TRBV2 and TRBJ1-2; D may be TRBD1 (5 bases). The length of the CDR3 is 13 residues. V lost 5 bases to trimming and J lost 8 bases, with 15 bases between them. Germline lookup yields CDR1 SNHLY and CDR2 FYNNEI. CDR3: CASSRGELGGYTF. In nucleotides, the CDR3 is TGTGCCAGCAGTAGGGGAGAGCTGGGCGGCTACACCTTC. The whole variable domain, filled in from reference TRBV2 and TRBJ1-2, reads EPEVTQTPSHQVTQMGQEVILRCVPISNHLYFYWYRQILGQKVEFLVSFYNNEISEKSEIFDDQFSVERPDGSNFTLKIRSTKLEDSAMYFCASSRGELGGYTFGSGTRLTVV.

This clonotype was detected only once. This chain links TRBV24-1 with TRBJ2-1; 11 bases match TRBD1. V trimming: 3 bases; J trimming: 4 bases; junction bases outside the gene matches: 10. The CDR3 is made up of 18 amino acids. From germline, CDR1 is KGHDR and CDR2 SFDVKD. Here the CDR3 reads CATSDPRPGTGGYNEQFF. CDR3 nucleotides: TGTGCCACCAGTGATCCCCGACCCGGGACAGGGGGATACAATGAGCAGTTCTTC.

This clonotype came up many times. This sequence joins TRBV7-9 and TRBJ2-6; 8 nucleotides line up with TRBD2. Germline V gene lookup returns CDR1 SEHNR and CDR2 FQNEAQ (reference sequence). Trimming cost V 0 bases and J 4 bases; bases outside gene matches: 11. The CDR3 totals 19 residues. The CDR3 loop is CASSLAFSGKLKGANVLTF. The CDR3 nucleotides are TGTGCCAGCAGCTTAGCTTTTAGCGGGAAATTGAAGGGGGCCAACGTCCTGACTTTC.

This clonotype was seen ten or more times. The CDR3 DNA follows: TGCAGCGTTGAAGCGGCAGGGGGCACTGAAGCTTTCTTT. Protein sequence: CSVEAAGGTEAFF. The chain is built from TRBV29-1 and TRBJ1-1, with TRBD1 matching over 7 bases. Trimming cost V 1 base and J 4 bases; bases outside gene matches: 3. The CDR3 totals 13 residues. Germline V gene sequence: CDR1 SQVTM, CDR2 ANQGSEA.

This clonotype was seen many times. The V call is TRBV7-3, the J call TRBJ2-5; perhaps TRBD1 as D (5 bases). V was pared by 0 bases and J by 5 bases, with 13 bases between. The germline gives CDR1 SGHTA, CDR2 FQGTGA. This CDR3 is 15 amino acids long. The CDR3 loop reads CASSLTLGVGETQYF. The CDR3 region has the DNA TGTGCCAGCAGCTTAACGTTAGGGGTTGGGGAGACCCAGTACTTC.

This chain connects TRBV19 to TRBJ2-7; no reliable D call. Germline lookup yields CDR1 LNHDA and CDR2 SQIVND (reference sequence). The CDR3 runs to 14 residues. The ends were cut back, 6 bases at V and 2 bases at J, with 14 bases in the middle. CDR3 protein: CASSHPGTTYEQYF. The CDR3 nucleotides are TGTGCCAGTAGCCATCCAGGTACTACCTACGAGCAGTACTTC.

The V and J genes are TRBV4-1 and TRBJ2-3; 10 bases are shared with TRBD2. The CDR3 runs to 15 residues. After removal of 4 bases from V and 1 base from J, the junction contained 2 bases not matched to a gene. Germline V gene sequence: CDR1 MGHRA, CDR2 YSYEKL. CDR3 nucleotides: TGCGCCAGCAGCCCTGGACTAGCGGGCACAGATACGCAGTATTTT. Translating it yields CASSPGLAGTDTQYF.

The gene calls are TRBV29-1 and TRBJ1-1, with TRBD1 matching over 11 bases. The CDR3 length is 15 residues. The trim removed 7 bases at V and 1 base at J, leaving 8 bases unmatched. From germline, CDR1 is SQVTM and CDR2 ANQGSEA. In DNA form, the CDR3 reads TGCAGCGCTGGACAGGGGGCTGTTTGGAACACTGAAGCTTTCTTT. It specifies CSAGQGAVWNTEAFF.

This clonotype was seen at least ten times. The gene calls are TRBV4-2 and TRBJ2-7; tentatively, D is TRBD2 (6 bases). Germline V lookup: CDR1 LGHNA, CDR2 YNFKEQ. V lost 0 bases and J 5 bases, leaving 14 bases between the germline ends. The CDR3 loop spans 15 amino acids. CDR3 region: CASSQELGSQDEQYF. The DNA for the CDR3 is TGTGCCAGCAGCCAAGAACTCGGGAGTCAGGACGAGCAGTACTTC.

V is TRBV6-5 and J is TRBJ1-1, with 8 bases matching TRBD1. This CDR3 comprises 17 residues. J gave up 1 base and V 2 bases, and 9 bases lay outside the gene matches. Germline-derived CDR1 and CDR2 are MNHEY and SVGAGI. The CDR3 nucleotides read TGTGCCAGCAGTTACCCAGACAGGGGTGTGGAGAACACTGAAGCTTTCTTT. Protein product: CASSYPDRGVENTEAFF.